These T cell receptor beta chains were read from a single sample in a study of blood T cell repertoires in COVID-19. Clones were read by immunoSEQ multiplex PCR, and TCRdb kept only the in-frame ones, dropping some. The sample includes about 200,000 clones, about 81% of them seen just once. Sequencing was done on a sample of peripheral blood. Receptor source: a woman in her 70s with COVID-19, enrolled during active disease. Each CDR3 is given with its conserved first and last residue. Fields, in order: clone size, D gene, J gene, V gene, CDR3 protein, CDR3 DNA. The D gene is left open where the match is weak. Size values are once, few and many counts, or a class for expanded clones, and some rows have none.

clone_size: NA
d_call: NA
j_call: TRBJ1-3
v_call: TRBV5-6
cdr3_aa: CASSLVAFWGSSGNTIYF
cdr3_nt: TGTGCCAGCAGCTTGGTCGCCTTCTGGGGCTCATCTGGAAACACCATATATTTT

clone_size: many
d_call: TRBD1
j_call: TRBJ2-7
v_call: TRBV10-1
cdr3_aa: CASSAGDRGLYYEQYF
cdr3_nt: TGCGCCAGCAGTGCCGGGGACAGGGGGCTATACTACGAGCAGTACTTC

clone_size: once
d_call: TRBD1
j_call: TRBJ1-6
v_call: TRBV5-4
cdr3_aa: CASSQGQGGYSPLHF
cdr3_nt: TGTGCCAGCAGCCAGGGACAGGGCGGGTATTCACCCCTCCACTTT

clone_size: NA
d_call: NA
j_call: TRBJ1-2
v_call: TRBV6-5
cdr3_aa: CASSYSGATNYGYTF
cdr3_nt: TGTGCCAGCAGTTACTCCGGAGCTACCAACTATGGCTACACCTTC

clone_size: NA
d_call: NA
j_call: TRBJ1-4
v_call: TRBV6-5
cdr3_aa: CASSYGGEGEKLFF
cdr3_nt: TGTGCCAGCAGTTACGGGGGCGAAGGGGAAAAACTGTTTTTT

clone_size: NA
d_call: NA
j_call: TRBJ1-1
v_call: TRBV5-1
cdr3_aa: CASSVDIRGSAEAFF
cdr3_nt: TGCGCCAGCAGCGTGGATATTAGGGGATCTGCTGAAGCTTTCTTT

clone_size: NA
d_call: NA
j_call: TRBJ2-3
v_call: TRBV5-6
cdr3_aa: CASSPLFTDTQYF
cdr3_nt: TGTGCCAGCAGCCCCCTGTTCACAGATACGCAGTATTTT

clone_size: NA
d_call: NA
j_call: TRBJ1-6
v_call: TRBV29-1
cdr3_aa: CSVGMATGSPLHF
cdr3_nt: TGCAGCGTTGGGATGGCCACAGGTTCACCCCTCCACTTT

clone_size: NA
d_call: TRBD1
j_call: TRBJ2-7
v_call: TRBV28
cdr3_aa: CASSLTRGQKKEQYF
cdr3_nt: TGTGCCAGCAGTTTGACCCGGGGACAGAAAAAAGAGCAGTACTTC

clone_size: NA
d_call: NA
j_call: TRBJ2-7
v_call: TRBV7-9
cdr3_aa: CASSHSGGDEQYF
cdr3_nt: TGTGCCAGCAGCCACTCGGGGGGCGACGAGCAGTACTTC

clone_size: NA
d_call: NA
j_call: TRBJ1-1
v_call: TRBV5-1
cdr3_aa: CASSVYGGSTEAFF
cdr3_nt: TGCGCCAGCAGCGTCTACGGGGGGAGCACTGAAGCTTTCTTT

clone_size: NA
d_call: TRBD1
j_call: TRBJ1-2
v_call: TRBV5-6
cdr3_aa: CASSLDGTANYGYTF
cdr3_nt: TGTGCCAGCAGCTTGGATGGGACAGCTAACTATGGCTACACCTTC

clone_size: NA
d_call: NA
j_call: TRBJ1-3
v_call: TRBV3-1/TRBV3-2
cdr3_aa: CASTHGSSGNTIYF
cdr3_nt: TGTGCCAGCACCCACGGGAGCTCTGGAAACACCATATATTTT

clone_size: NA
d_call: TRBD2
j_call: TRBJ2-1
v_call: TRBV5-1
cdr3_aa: CASSLGEGPYNEQFF
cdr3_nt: TGCGCCAGCAGCTTAGGGGAGGGCCCCTACAATGAGCAGTTCTTC

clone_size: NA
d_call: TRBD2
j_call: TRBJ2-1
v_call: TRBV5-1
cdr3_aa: CASSTGTSGINEQFF
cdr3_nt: TGCGCCAGCAGCACTGGGACTAGCGGTATCAATGAGCAGTTCTTC

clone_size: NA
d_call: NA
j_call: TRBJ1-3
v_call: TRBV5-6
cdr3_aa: CASSLAGVRGAGNTIYF
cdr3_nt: TGTGCCAGCAGCTTGGCCGGGGTCAGGGGAGCCGGAAACACCATATATTTT

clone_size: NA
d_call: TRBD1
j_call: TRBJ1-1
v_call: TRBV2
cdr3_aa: CASRTGTVEGTEAFF
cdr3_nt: TGTGCCAGCAGAACCGGGACAGTGGAGGGCACTGAAGCTTTCTTT

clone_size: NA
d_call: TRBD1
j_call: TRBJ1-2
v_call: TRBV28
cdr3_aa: CASSAGTGRGYGYTF
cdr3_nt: TGTGCCAGCAGTGCCGGGACAGGGAGAGGCTATGGCTACACCTTC

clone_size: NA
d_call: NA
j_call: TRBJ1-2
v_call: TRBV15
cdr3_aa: CATSRGTRYDGYTF
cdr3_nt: TGTGCCACCAGCAGAGGTACCCGGTACGATGGCTACACCTTC

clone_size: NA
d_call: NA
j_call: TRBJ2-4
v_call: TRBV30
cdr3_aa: CAWSGLLAKNIQYF
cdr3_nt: TGTGCCTGGAGTGGACTGCTAGCCAAAAACATTCAGTACTTC

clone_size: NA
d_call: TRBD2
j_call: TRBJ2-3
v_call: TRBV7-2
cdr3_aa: CASSSVPGLAGTDTQYF
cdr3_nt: TGTGCCAGCAGCTCCGTCCCTGGACTAGCCGGCACAGATACGCAGTATTTT

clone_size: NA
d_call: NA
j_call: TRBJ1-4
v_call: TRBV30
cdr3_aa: CAGSKLGGTNEKLFF
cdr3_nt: TGTGCCGGATCCAAGTTGGGGGGGACTAATGAAAAACTGTTTTTT

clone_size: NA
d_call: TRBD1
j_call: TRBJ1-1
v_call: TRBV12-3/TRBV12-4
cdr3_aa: CASSSLQGGAFF
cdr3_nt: TGTGCCAGCAGTTCCCTCCAGGGGGGCGCTTTCTTT

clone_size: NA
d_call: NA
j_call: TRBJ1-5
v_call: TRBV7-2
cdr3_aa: CASSLGRYNQPQHF
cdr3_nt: TGTGCCAGCAGCTTGGGGCGTTACAATCAGCCCCAGCATTTT

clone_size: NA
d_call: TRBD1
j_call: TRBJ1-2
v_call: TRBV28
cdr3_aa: CASLDRRTGGYTF
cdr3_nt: TGTGCCAGTTTGGACAGGAGGACGGGGGGCTACACCTTC

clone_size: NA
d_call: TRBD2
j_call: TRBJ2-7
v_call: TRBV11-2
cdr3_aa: CASSPLLTGGSSYEQYF
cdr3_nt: TGTGCCAGCAGCCCACTTTTAACAGGCGGGAGCTCCTACGAGCAGTACTTC

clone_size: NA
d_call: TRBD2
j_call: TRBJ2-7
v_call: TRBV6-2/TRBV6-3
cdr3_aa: CASSYSTSRNLYEQYF
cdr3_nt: TGTGCCAGCAGTTACTCGACTAGCAGAAACCTCTACGAGCAGTACTTC

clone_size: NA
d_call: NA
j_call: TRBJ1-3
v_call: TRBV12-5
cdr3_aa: CASGPSGSRDTIYF
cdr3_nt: TGTGCTAGTGGCCCCTCCGGCAGCCGGGACACCATATATTTT

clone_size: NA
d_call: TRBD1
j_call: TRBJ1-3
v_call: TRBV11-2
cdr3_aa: CASSPQGVRGNTIYF
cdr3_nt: TGTGCCAGCAGCCCGCAGGGGGTTAGAGGAAACACCATATATTTT